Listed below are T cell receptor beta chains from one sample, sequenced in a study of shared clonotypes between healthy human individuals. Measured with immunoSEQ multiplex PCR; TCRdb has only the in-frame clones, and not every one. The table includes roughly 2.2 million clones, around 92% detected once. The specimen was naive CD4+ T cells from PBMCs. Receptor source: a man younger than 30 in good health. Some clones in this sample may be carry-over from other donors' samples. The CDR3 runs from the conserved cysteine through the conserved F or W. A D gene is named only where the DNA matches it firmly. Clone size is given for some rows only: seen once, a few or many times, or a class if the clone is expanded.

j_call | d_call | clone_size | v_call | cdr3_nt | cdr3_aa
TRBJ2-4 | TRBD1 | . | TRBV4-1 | TGCGCCAGCAGCTCTCCGGGACAGAGAGCCAAAAACATTCAGTACTTC | CASSSPGQRAKNIQYF
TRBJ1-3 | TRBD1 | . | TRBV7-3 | TGTGCCAGCAGCTCGCGGACAGGGTCTGGAAACACCATATATTTT | CASSSRTGSGNTIYF
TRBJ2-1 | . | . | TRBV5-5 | TGTGCCAGCAGCCCGCCGGGACTGCAAGGGAATGAGCAGTTCTTC | CASSPPGLQGNEQFF
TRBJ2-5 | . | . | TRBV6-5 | TGTGCCAGCAGTTACTCGGCAGGTAGCGGAGAGACCCAGTACTTC | CASSYSAGSGETQYF
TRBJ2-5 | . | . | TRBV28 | TGTGCCAGCAGAGCCCCCGTACGCGGTGAGACCCAGTACTTC | CASRAPVRGETQYF
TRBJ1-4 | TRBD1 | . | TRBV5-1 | TGCGCCAGCAGCTCCCAAGGGGGACAGCAGGAAAAACTGTTTTTT | CASSSQGGQQEKLFF
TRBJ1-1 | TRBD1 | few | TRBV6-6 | TGTGCCAGCAGTGCGTCTCCCCGGCAGGGGGATACTGAAGCTTTCTTT | CASSASPRQGDTEAFF
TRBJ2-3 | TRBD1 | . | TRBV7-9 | TGTGCCAGCAGCCATAAAACCGGGACAGGGGGCGTCACAGATACGCAGTATTTT | CASSHKTGTGGVTDTQYF
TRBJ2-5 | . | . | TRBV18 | TGTGCCAGCTCACCGGGGGGACAAGAGACCCAGTACTTC | CASSPGGQETQYF
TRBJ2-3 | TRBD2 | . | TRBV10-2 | TGCGCCAGCACCCAACTAGCGGGAGCGGATACGCAGTATTTT | CASTQLAGADTQYF
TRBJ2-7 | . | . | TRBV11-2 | TGTGCCAGCGCACCCTCCGTTCTCGACGAGCAGTACTTC | CASAPSVLDEQYF
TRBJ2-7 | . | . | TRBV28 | TGTGCCAGCAGTACAACCCGGGAGAAGTACTTC | CASSTTREKYF
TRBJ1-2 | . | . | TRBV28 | TGTGCCAGCAGTTCAACGCGTCTGGGGGCGGATGGCTACACCTTC | CASSSTRLGADGYTF
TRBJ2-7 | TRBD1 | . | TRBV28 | TGTGCCAGCAGTTCCTTGGGACAGGGGGCCTACGAGCAGTACTTC | CASSSLGQGAYEQYF
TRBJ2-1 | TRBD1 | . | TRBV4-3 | TGCGCCAGCAGCCAAGGCCCTTGGACAGGGGACTATGAGCAGTTCTTC | CASSQGPWTGDYEQFF
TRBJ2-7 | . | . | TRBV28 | TGTGCCAGCAGTTTACAGGGAGGCGAGCAGTACTTC | CASSLQGGEQYF
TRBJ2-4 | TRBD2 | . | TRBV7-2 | TGTGCCAGCAGCTTAGAGTCCCAAGCGGGAAGGGTAATTCAGTACTTC | CASSLESQAGRVIQYF